This T cell receptor beta chain was retrieved from a study of T-cell memory formation after mild COVID-19. Constant-segment primers and 5'RACE yielded cDNA libraries for TCR alpha and TCR beta, each carrying sample barcodes and UMIs. MiXCR was run by TCRdb on the 5' RACE reads, yielding one entry per CDR3 protein. The sample consists of fewer than 700,000 distinct CDR3 sequences, more than 15% of them appearing once. Germline CDR1 reads LGHNA; CDR2 reads YNFKEQ. V shed 0 bases and J shed 2 bases, with 15 bases lying between them. The CDR3 loop spans 17 amino acids. The genes are TRBV4-2 and TRBJ2-3; TRBD1 is a possible D gene (5 bases). The TCR was taken from an adult woman who had mild COVID-19 (a few samples of this study predate the infection). Cell type and time point are not known. What was sequenced was PBMCs or a T cell subset sorted from them (not recorded which). CDR3 coding DNA: TGTGCCAGCAGCCAAGAATCGGACACCCTTGTCACAGATACGCAGTATTTT. Encoded protein: CASSQESDTLVTDTQYF.